Listed below are T cell receptor beta chains from one sample, sequenced in a study of blood T cell repertoires in COVID-19. Profiled with immunoSEQ multiplex PCR; TCRdb holds only in-frame clones, not every one. Among 60,000 or so clones listed, 78% were seen once. The sample consisted of peripheral blood. The receptor source for this set is a human donor in a cohort sampled during active COVID-19. Each CDR3 is given with its conserved first and last residue. The D gene is left open where the match is weak. Not every row has a clone size; where given, it reads once, few, many or a size class.

j_gene | d_gene | v_gene | abundance | CDR3aa | CDR3nt
TRBJ2-4 | . | TRBV3-1/TRBV3-2 | . | CASHGGNRYIQYF | TGTGCCAGCCACGGGGGTAATCGGTACATTCAGTACTTC
TRBJ2-3 | TRBD2 | TRBV7-2 | . | CASSLDAGGTDTQYF | TGTGCCAGCAGCTTAGACGCGGGAGGCACAGATACGCAGTATTTT
TRBJ1-5 | . | TRBV6-2/TRBV6-3 | . | CASSLIPGQILWRNQPQHF | TGTGCCAGCAGCCTGATTCCGGGACAAATTCTATGGCGCAATCAGCCCCAGCATTTT
TRBJ2-7 | . | TRBV27 | medium-sized | CASSVASGWDEQYF | TGTGCCAGCAGCGTCGCCTCGGGGTGGGACGAGCAGTACTTC
TRBJ2-3 | . | TRBV27 | . | CASSLSDPGVTDTQYF | TGTGCCAGCAGTTTATCGGATCCAGGGGTCACAGATACGCAGTATTTT
TRBJ1-6 | TRBD1 | TRBV5-6 | . | CASSQNRGIGSPLHF | TGTGCCAGCAGCCAGAACAGGGGTATAGGCTCACCCCTCCACTTT
TRBJ1-3 | . | TRBV12-3/TRBV12-4 | . | CASSFYSGNTIYF | TGTGCCAGCAGTTTCTACTCTGGAAACACCATATATTTT
TRBJ2-7 | . | TRBV7-3 | . | CASNLISRLSSYEQYF | TGTGCCAGCAACCTTATCAGCAGGTTGAGCTCCTACGAGCAGTACTTC
TRBJ1-2 | TRBD1 | TRBV5-1 | . | CASRQGGNYGYTF | TGCGCCAGCCGACAGGGAGGTAACTATGGCTACACCTTC
TRBJ2-7 | . | TRBV15 | . | CATSSQGFYEQYF | TGTGCCACCAGCAGCCAGGGCTTCTACGAGCAGTACTTC
TRBJ1-5 | . | TRBV7-3 | . | CASSLRSGQPQHF | TGTGCCAGCAGCTTAAGGTCAGGGCAGCCCCAGCATTTT
TRBJ2-5 | TRBD2 | TRBV11-2 | . | CASHGLAQETQYF | TGTGCCAGTCACGGACTAGCGCAAGAGACCCAGTACTTC
TRBJ2-3 | TRBD2 | TRBV4-1 | . | CASSLAGGSDTQYF | TGCGCCAGCAGTTTAGCGGGGGGGTCGGATACGCAGTATTTT
TRBJ2-3 | . | TRBV6-4 | . | CASSLEGGADTQYF | TGTGCCAGCAGTTTGGAGGGGGGGGCAGATACGCAGTATTTT
TRBJ2-1 | . | TRBV7-2 | once | CASSRRTELNYNEQFF | TGTGCCAGCAGCCGTAGGACAGAATTAAACTACAATGAGCAGTTCTTC
TRBJ1-1 | TRBD1 | TRBV10-1 | . | CASSENRGDAEVTEAFF | TGCGCCAGCAGTGAGAACAGGGGCGACGCTGAGGTAACTGAAGCTTTCTTT
TRBJ2-7 | . | TRBV15 | . | CATSRGQYYEQYF | TGTGCCACCAGCAGAGGACAGTACTACGAGCAGTACTTC
TRBJ1-2 | . | TRBV6-2/TRBV6-3 | . | CASSLTDHGYTF | TGTGCCAGCAGCTTGACAGATCATGGCTACACCTTC
TRBJ2-7 | . | TRBV27 | . | CASSPRDTLTPEQYF | TGTGCCAGCAGTCCCCGGGACACTCTCACACCCGAGCAGTACTTC
TRBJ2-7 | TRBD1 | TRBV11-2 | . | CASSLAGTGAYEQYF | TGTGCCAGCAGCTTGGCAGGGACAGGCGCCTACGAGCAGTACTTC
TRBJ1-1 | . | TRBV4-1 | . | CASSQEVGGTEAFF | TGCGCCAGCAGCCAAGAGGTAGGGGGCACTGAAGCTTTCTTT
TRBJ2-3 | TRBD2 | TRBV5-4 | . | CASSIQASGRATDTQYF | TGTGCCAGCAGCATACAGGCTAGCGGGAGGGCGACAGATACGCAGTATTTT